The rows below give T cell receptor beta chains drawn from one sample of a study of T cell responses to AZD1222 COVID-19 vaccine. Profiling relied on immunoSEQ multiplex PCR, and the TCRdb table lists in-frame clones only, not all of them. The profile covers 80,000 or so clones, with 70% to 90% appearing a single time and roughly 1.6% taken by the ten largest. Sequencing used peripheral blood, obtained on day 0 of AZD1222 vaccination. The receptors were sampled from an adult in good health. CDR3s include the opening cysteine and the closing phenylalanine or tryptophan. The D gene is left open where the match is weak. Only some rows state a clone size, as once, few, many or a class for expanded clones.

v_call: TRBV21-1
d_call: NA
j_call: TRBJ2-1
clone_size: NA
cdr3_aa: CASSKYSLGGGEQFF
cdr3_nt: TGTGCCAGCAGCAAATATTCCTTGGGGGGCGGTGAGCAGTTCTTC

v_call: TRBV7-2
d_call: NA
j_call: TRBJ1-1
clone_size: NA
cdr3_aa: CASSLIQWGTEAFF
cdr3_nt: TGTGCCAGCAGCTTAATCCAGTGGGGCACTGAAGCTTTCTTT

v_call: TRBV30
d_call: TRBD2
j_call: TRBJ2-7
clone_size: NA
cdr3_aa: CAWSAVLAGVYEQYF
cdr3_nt: TGTGCCTGGAGTGCGGTGCTAGCGGGAGTCTACGAGCAGTACTTC

v_call: TRBV7-9
d_call: TRBD2
j_call: TRBJ2-1
clone_size: NA
cdr3_aa: CASSLAGTSGNEQFF
cdr3_nt: TGTGCCAGCAGCTTAGCCGGGACTAGCGGCAATGAGCAGTTCTTC

v_call: TRBV27
d_call: NA
j_call: TRBJ2-5
clone_size: NA
cdr3_aa: CASSSLGGETQYF
cdr3_nt: TGTGCCAGCAGTAGCCTGGGTGGCGAGACCCAGTACTTC

v_call: TRBV7-2
d_call: TRBD1
j_call: TRBJ2-3
clone_size: NA
cdr3_aa: CASSQLGQGATDTQYF
cdr3_nt: TGTGCCAGCAGTCAACTGGGACAGGGGGCAACAGATACGCAGTATTTT

v_call: TRBV13
d_call: NA
j_call: TRBJ2-5
clone_size: NA
cdr3_aa: CASSPGPGAMGQETQYF
cdr3_nt: TGTGCCAGCAGCCCGGGGCCAGGGGCGATGGGACAAGAGACCCAGTACTTC

v_call: TRBV5-1
d_call: NA
j_call: TRBJ1-4
clone_size: NA
cdr3_aa: CASSLEAGFNEKLFF
cdr3_nt: TGCGCCAGCAGCTTGGAGGCAGGGTTTAATGAAAAACTGTTTTTT

v_call: TRBV7-2
d_call: TRBD1
j_call: TRBJ1-3
clone_size: NA
cdr3_aa: CASSLRQGGNTIYF
cdr3_nt: TGTGCCAGCAGCTTGCGACAGGGCGGAAACACCATATATTTT

v_call: TRBV19
d_call: NA
j_call: TRBJ2-3
clone_size: NA
cdr3_aa: CASSSYFGLGGTDTQYF
cdr3_nt: TGTGCCAGTTCCTCTTACTTCGGTCTGGGGGGCACAGATACGCAGTATTTT

v_call: TRBV6-6
d_call: NA
j_call: TRBJ1-3
clone_size: NA
cdr3_aa: CASTRGDGGNTIYF
cdr3_nt: TGTGCCAGCACCCGGGGGGACGGTGGAAACACCATATATTTT

v_call: TRBV6-2/TRBV6-3
d_call: TRBD2
j_call: TRBJ2-2
clone_size: few
cdr3_aa: CASSYAPGLANTGELFF
cdr3_nt: TGTGCCAGCAGTTACGCACCGGGACTAGCGAACACCGGGGAGCTGTTTTTT

v_call: TRBV6-5
d_call: TRBD1
j_call: TRBJ1-2
clone_size: few
cdr3_aa: CASSYNRGHYGYTF
cdr3_nt: TGTGCCAGCAGTTATAATAGGGGGCACTATGGCTACACCTTC

v_call: TRBV12-3/TRBV12-4
d_call: NA
j_call: TRBJ2-1
clone_size: NA
cdr3_aa: CASSLATNNEQFF
cdr3_nt: TGTGCCAGCAGTTTAGCAACCAACAATGAGCAGTTCTTC

v_call: TRBV3-1/TRBV3-2
d_call: TRBD1
j_call: TRBJ1-2
clone_size: NA
cdr3_aa: CASSQDLGAGQGTPGYTF
cdr3_nt: TGTGCCAGCAGCCAAGATTTAGGGGCGGGACAGGGTACCCCGGGCTACACCTTC

v_call: TRBV6-5
d_call: TRBD1
j_call: TRBJ1-2
clone_size: NA
cdr3_aa: CASSSDRAYGYTF
cdr3_nt: TGTGCCAGCAGTTCGGACAGGGCCTATGGCTACACCTTC

v_call: TRBV11-2
d_call: NA
j_call: TRBJ2-1
clone_size: NA
cdr3_aa: CASSFVGLYNEQFF
cdr3_nt: TGTGCCAGCAGCTTCGTGGGCCTCTACAATGAGCAGTTCTTC

v_call: TRBV27
d_call: TRBD1
j_call: TRBJ2-2
clone_size: NA
cdr3_aa: CASSFGTGANTGELFF
cdr3_nt: TGTGCCAGCAGTTTCGGGACAGGGGCCAACACCGGGGAGCTGTTTTTT

v_call: TRBV14
d_call: TRBD2
j_call: TRBJ2-1
clone_size: NA
cdr3_aa: CASSQGSGGAYNEQFF
cdr3_nt: TGTGCCAGCAGCCAAGGTTCGGGGGGTGCCTACAATGAGCAGTTCTTC

v_call: TRBV7-2
d_call: NA
j_call: TRBJ2-7
clone_size: few
cdr3_aa: CASSPRDFRQDF
cdr3_nt: TGTGCCAGCAGCCCTCGGGACTTCCGTCAGGACTTC

v_call: TRBV29-1
d_call: TRBD1
j_call: TRBJ2-5
clone_size: NA
cdr3_aa: CSVKGTDQETQYF
cdr3_nt: TGCAGCGTCAAGGGGACAGACCAAGAGACCCAGTACTTC

v_call: TRBV19
d_call: TRBD1
j_call: TRBJ1-1
clone_size: once
cdr3_aa: CASSYWGTGDTEAFF
cdr3_nt: TGTGCCAGTAGTTATTGGGGGACAGGGGACACTGAAGCTTTCTTT

v_call: TRBV5-6
d_call: TRBD1
j_call: TRBJ2-7
clone_size: few
cdr3_aa: CASSPADRAYEQYF
cdr3_nt: TGTGCCAGCAGCCCCGCGGACAGGGCGTACGAGCAGTACTTC

v_call: TRBV5-6
d_call: NA
j_call: TRBJ2-5
clone_size: NA
cdr3_aa: CASSLLRGVLETQYF
cdr3_nt: TGTGCCAGCAGCTTACTCAGGGGGGTCCTGGAGACCCAGTACTTC

v_call: TRBV6-4
d_call: TRBD2
j_call: TRBJ2-3
clone_size: NA
cdr3_aa: CASSAAGDTDTQYF
cdr3_nt: TGTGCCAGCAGTGCGGCGGGAGACACAGATACGCAGTATTTT

v_call: TRBV11-1
d_call: NA
j_call: TRBJ2-1
clone_size: NA
cdr3_aa: CASSRASGSYNEQFF
cdr3_nt: TGTGCCAGCAGCAGGGCAAGCGGTTCCTACAATGAGCAGTTCTTC

v_call: TRBV19
d_call: NA
j_call: TRBJ1-5
clone_size: NA
cdr3_aa: CASSGYSALVGPQHF
cdr3_nt: TGTGCCAGTAGTGGGTACAGCGCCCTAGTTGGGCCCCAGCATTTT

v_call: TRBV27
d_call: NA
j_call: TRBJ1-2
clone_size: NA
cdr3_aa: CASSLWADLNYGYTF
cdr3_nt: TGTGCCAGCAGTTTATGGGCAGACCTTAACTATGGCTACACCTTC

v_call: TRBV11-2
d_call: TRBD1
j_call: TRBJ2-2
clone_size: once
cdr3_aa: CASSLGTGATGELFF
cdr3_nt: TGTGCCAGCAGCTTAGGGACAGGGGCCACCGGGGAGCTGTTTTTT

v_call: TRBV7-6
d_call: TRBD1
j_call: TRBJ2-4
clone_size: NA
cdr3_aa: CASSPGQGATKNIQYF
cdr3_nt: TGTGCCAGCAGCCCAGGACAGGGGGCGACCAAAAACATTCAGTACTTC

v_call: TRBV2
d_call: NA
j_call: TRBJ2-7
clone_size: once
cdr3_aa: CASLRRVGSYEQYF
cdr3_nt: TGTGCCAGCCTACGCAGGGTTGGGTCCTACGAGCAGTACTTC

v_call: TRBV3-1/TRBV3-2
d_call: TRBD1
j_call: TRBJ1-1
clone_size: NA
cdr3_aa: CASSPRPGTGSNTEAFF
cdr3_nt: TGTGCCAGCAGCCCTCGTCCCGGGACAGGGTCAAACACTGAAGCTTTCTTT

v_call: TRBV6-5
d_call: NA
j_call: TRBJ1-5
clone_size: NA
cdr3_aa: CASRRGVYSNQPQHF
cdr3_nt: TGTGCCAGCAGGAGAGGGGTTTATAGCAATCAGCCCCAGCATTTT

v_call: TRBV7-9
d_call: NA
j_call: TRBJ2-3
clone_size: NA
cdr3_aa: CASSLAPGRTDTQYF
cdr3_nt: TGTGCCAGCAGCTTAGCCCCGGGACGTACAGATACGCAGTATTTT

v_call: TRBV19
d_call: NA
j_call: TRBJ1-1
clone_size: NA
cdr3_aa: CASSIIGVNTEAFF
cdr3_nt: TGTGCCAGTAGTATTATTGGTGTTAACACTGAAGCTTTCTTT

v_call: TRBV7-9
d_call: NA
j_call: TRBJ2-5
clone_size: NA
cdr3_aa: CASSLPQGTQYF
cdr3_nt: TGTGCCAGCAGCTTGCCCCAGGGGACCCAGTACTTC

v_call: TRBV19
d_call: TRBD2
j_call: TRBJ2-1
clone_size: NA
cdr3_aa: CASSIVTSGYNEQFF
cdr3_nt: TGTGCCAGTAGTATAGTAACTAGCGGTTACAATGAGCAGTTCTTC

v_call: TRBV7-9
d_call: NA
j_call: TRBJ1-2
clone_size: NA
cdr3_aa: CASSLVQDFYGYTF
cdr3_nt: TGTGCCAGCAGCTTAGTACAGGACTTCTATGGCTACACCTTC

v_call: TRBV18
d_call: NA
j_call: TRBJ1-4
clone_size: NA
cdr3_aa: CASSPRETLGEKLFF
cdr3_nt: TGTGCCAGCTCACCTCGCGAGACGTTGGGGGAAAAACTGTTTTTT

v_call: TRBV10-3
d_call: NA
j_call: TRBJ2-1
clone_size: NA
cdr3_aa: CAISESHDSYNEQFF
cdr3_nt: TGTGCCATCAGTGAGAGCCATGACTCCTACAATGAGCAGTTCTTC

v_call: TRBV15
d_call: NA
j_call: TRBJ1-6
clone_size: many
cdr3_aa: CATRTTGGNSPLHF
cdr3_nt: TGTGCCACCAGAACGACAGGAGGGAATTCACCCCTCCACTTT

v_call: TRBV5-1
d_call: TRBD1
j_call: TRBJ2-7
clone_size: once
cdr3_aa: CASSPRQGAGYEQYF
cdr3_nt: TGCGCCAGCAGCCCGAGACAGGGGGCTGGATACGAGCAGTACTTC

v_call: TRBV18
d_call: TRBD1
j_call: TRBJ1-2
clone_size: NA
cdr3_aa: CASSPTGQPYGYTF
cdr3_nt: TGTGCCAGCTCACCAACGGGACAGCCCTATGGCTACACCTTC

v_call: TRBV19
d_call: NA
j_call: TRBJ1-4
clone_size: NA
cdr3_aa: CASSHRVGTNEKLFF
cdr3_nt: TGTGCCAGTAGTCACAGGGTTGGCACTAATGAAAAACTGTTTTTT

v_call: TRBV6-5
d_call: TRBD1
j_call: TRBJ2-1
clone_size: NA
cdr3_aa: CASSPRTGGYNEQFF
cdr3_nt: TGTGCCAGCAGTCCCAGGACAGGGGGCTACAATGAGCAGTTCTTC

v_call: TRBV6-2/TRBV6-3
d_call: NA
j_call: TRBJ2-3
clone_size: NA
cdr3_aa: CASSYLSTDTQYF
cdr3_nt: TGTGCCAGCAGTTACCTTAGCACAGATACGCAGTATTTT

v_call: TRBV30
d_call: NA
j_call: TRBJ1-5
clone_size: NA
cdr3_aa: CAWSVFSGGQPQHF
cdr3_nt: TGTGCCTGGAGTGTATTTTCGGGAGGACAGCCCCAGCATTTT

v_call: TRBV6-2/TRBV6-3
d_call: TRBD1
j_call: TRBJ1-2
clone_size: NA
cdr3_aa: CASSVGDSSNYGYTF
cdr3_nt: TGTGCCAGCAGCGTCGGGGACAGCTCAAACTATGGCTACACCTTC

v_call: TRBV18
d_call: NA
j_call: TRBJ2-5
clone_size: once
cdr3_aa: CASSPNSELETQYF
cdr3_nt: TGTGCCAGCTCACCAAATAGCGAGCTAGAGACCCAGTACTTC

v_call: TRBV2
d_call: NA
j_call: TRBJ1-1
clone_size: few
cdr3_aa: CASSRVKVGEGEAFF
cdr3_nt: TGTGCCAGCAGTAGGGTGAAGGTGGGGGAAGGTGAAGCTTTCTTT